These T cell receptor beta chains were read from a single sample in a study of blood T cell repertoires in COVID-19. TCRdb keeps only in-frame clones here, not all; method: immunoSEQ multiplex PCR. The data contain tens of thousands of clones, about 90% of them singletons. The specimen sequenced was peripheral blood. The receptors originated from a human donor in a cohort sampled during active COVID-19. Both conserved end residues are part of each CDR3. A D gene is named only where the DNA matches it firmly. Only part of the rows carry a size: once, few, many, or a class if the clone is expanded.

J: TRBJ2-1; V: TRBV30; size: .; D: .; DNA: TGTGCCTGGAGTCCGACTGTTGAGCAGTTCTTC; CDR3: CAWSPTVEQFF
J: TRBJ2-1; V: TRBV24-1; size: once; D: .; DNA: TGTGCCACCAGTGACGGGACTTTCGGCTTTAGCTCCTACAATGAGCAGTTCTTC; CDR3: CATSDGTFGFSSYNEQFF
J: TRBJ2-1; V: TRBV4-3; size: .; D: TRBD2; DNA: TGCGCCAGCAGCCCCACGACTAGCGCCGGCTCCTACAATGAGCAGTTCTTC; CDR3: CASSPTTSAGSYNEQFF
J: TRBJ1-6; V: TRBV5-4; size: .; D: .; DNA: TGTGCCAGCAGCTTGGCCCCCCGGGATGGGTCACCCCTCCACTTT; CDR3: CASSLAPRDGSPLHF
J: TRBJ1-3; V: TRBV7-9; size: .; D: .; DNA: TGTGCCAGCAGCTTAGCGCGGATACTCTTACGCTCTGGAAACACCATATATTTT; CDR3: CASSLARILLRSGNTIYF
J: TRBJ1-3; V: TRBV11-2; size: .; D: .; DNA: TGTGCCAGCAGCTTCACGGCCTCGAGGGACACCATATATTTT; CDR3: CASSFTASRDTIYF
J: TRBJ1-1; V: TRBV30; size: .; D: .; DNA: TGTGCCTGGAGTGTACAGGGTCGGACTGAAGCTTTCTTT; CDR3: CAWSVQGRTEAFF
J: TRBJ2-7; V: TRBV19; size: .; D: .; DNA: TGTGCCAGTAGTCCCGGGACTGGGACCTACGAGCAGTACTTC; CDR3: CASSPGTGTYEQYF
J: TRBJ2-3; V: TRBV5-4; size: .; D: TRBD2; DNA: TGTGCCAGCAGCTTTTTCCGCGGGGGAAGGACAGATACGCAGTATTTT; CDR3: CASSFFRGGRTDTQYF
J: TRBJ2-6; V: TRBV5-6; size: .; D: TRBD1; DNA: TGTGCCAGCAGCGCCTACAGGGGCTGGGCCTCTGGGGCCAACGTCCTGACTTTC; CDR3: CASSAYRGWASGANVLTF
J: TRBJ1-6; V: TRBV9; size: .; D: .; DNA: TGTGCCAGCAGCGTAGGGGCAGTAGTCTCCTATAATTCACCCCTCCACTTT; CDR3: CASSVGAVVSYNSPLHF
J: TRBJ2-7; V: TRBV5-1; size: .; D: .; DNA: TGCGCCAGCAGCTTGTGGCAGGGGCAAACCTACGAGCAGTACTTC; CDR3: CASSLWQGQTYEQYF
J: TRBJ1-1; V: TRBV29-1; size: .; D: TRBD1; DNA: TGCAGCGTTCAGGGACAGATGAACACTGAAGCTTTCTTT; CDR3: CSVQGQMNTEAFF
J: TRBJ1-5; V: TRBV7-2; size: .; D: TRBD1; DNA: TGTGCCAGCAGCTTAGGGGCCGGGACAGGGCCCCAGCATTTT; CDR3: CASSLGAGTGPQHF
J: TRBJ2-7; V: TRBV6-6; size: .; D: .; DNA: TGTGCCAGCAGAATGACAGCCTCCTCCTACGAGCAGTACTTC; CDR3: CASRMTASSYEQYF
J: TRBJ1-5; V: TRBV5-1; size: .; D: .; DNA: TGCGCCAGCAGCTTGGCTCCGGGAGTCGATCAGCCCCAGCATTTT; CDR3: CASSLAPGVDQPQHF
J: TRBJ2-1; V: TRBV4-3; size: .; D: TRBD2; DNA: TGCGCCAGCAGCCAAGGACGGGACTACTCCTACAATGAGCAGTTCTTC; CDR3: CASSQGRDYSYNEQFF
J: TRBJ1-1; V: TRBV18; size: .; D: TRBD1; DNA: TGTGCCAGCTCTCCGCGGGGACAGGGGGCGCCCGGGTCCTTTTTGAACACTGAAGCTTTCTTT; CDR3: CASSPRGQGAPGSFLNTEAFF
J: TRBJ2-1; V: TRBV9; size: .; D: .; DNA: TGTGCCAGCGGAGGCGGTTACTCCTACAATGAGCAGTTCTTC; CDR3: CASGGGYSYNEQFF
J: TRBJ2-2; V: TRBV7-8; size: .; D: .; DNA: TGTGCCAGCAGCAGAGACCTAACGAACACCGGGGAGCTGTTTTTT; CDR3: CASSRDLTNTGELFF
J: TRBJ2-3; V: TRBV4-2; size: .; D: .; DNA: TGTGCCAGCAGCCAAGTTACGGGTACAGATACGCAGTATTTT; CDR3: CASSQVTGTDTQYF
J: TRBJ2-3; V: TRBV7-3; size: .; D: .; DNA: TGTGCCAGCCGCCCTGGCGGAATCACAGATACGCAGTATTTT; CDR3: CASRPGGITDTQYF
J: TRBJ2-2; V: TRBV25-1; size: .; D: .; DNA: TGTGCCAGCAGTGAAAGGGGGTTCGGCGGGGAGCTGTTTTTT; CDR3: CASSERGFGGELFF
J: TRBJ1-5; V: TRBV7-6; size: .; D: .; DNA: TGTGCCAGCAGCCCTGGGGCAGATTATAGCAATCAGCCCCAGCATTTT; CDR3: CASSPGADYSNQPQHF
J: TRBJ2-4; V: TRBV20-1; size: .; D: TRBD2; DNA: TGCAGTGCTAGTAGCGGGACTAGCGGGAGGGCCGTCAAAAACATTCAGTACTTC; CDR3: CSASSGTSGRAVKNIQYF
J: TRBJ2-3; V: TRBV4-2; size: .; D: TRBD2; DNA: TGTGCCAGCAGCCCTCGACTAGCGGGGGGTCGGGATACGCAGTATTTT; CDR3: CASSPRLAGGRDTQYF
J: TRBJ2-6; V: TRBV28; size: .; D: .; DNA: TGTGCCAGCAAGACGGGTGGCGGGGCCAACGTCCTGACTTTC; CDR3: CASKTGGGANVLTF
J: TRBJ2-2; V: TRBV29-1; size: .; D: TRBD1; DNA: TGCAGCGTCCCAACACCCGGACAGGGGGCGGCGGGGGAGCTGTTTTTT; CDR3: CSVPTPGQGAAGELFF
J: TRBJ2-3; V: TRBV7-9; size: .; D: TRBD2; DNA: TGTGCCGTCGGGAAGCGGGAGAGTGGAGATACGCAGTATTTT; CDR3: CAVGKRESGDTQYF
J: TRBJ1-3; V: TRBV10-3; size: few; D: .; DNA: TGTGCCATCAGGGGGGGCTCTGGAAACACCATATATTTT; CDR3: CAIRGGSGNTIYF
J: TRBJ1-1; V: TRBV5-1; size: .; D: .; DNA: TGCGCCAGCAGCCCGGGATCGTGGGGGGGAACTGAAGCTTTCTTT; CDR3: CASSPGSWGGTEAFF
J: TRBJ2-7; V: TRBV19; size: .; D: .; DNA: TGTGCCAGTGTTGGGGGGACCTCCTACGAGCAGTACTTC; CDR3: CASVGGTSYEQYF
J: TRBJ1-1; V: TRBV18; size: .; D: .; DNA: TGTGCCAGCTCACCACGATCAGACACTGAAGCTTTCTTT; CDR3: CASSPRSDTEAFF
J: TRBJ1-2; V: TRBV7-2; size: .; D: TRBD1; DNA: TGTGCCAGCAGACCGGGACAGGACTATGGCTACACCTTC; CDR3: CASRPGQDYGYTF